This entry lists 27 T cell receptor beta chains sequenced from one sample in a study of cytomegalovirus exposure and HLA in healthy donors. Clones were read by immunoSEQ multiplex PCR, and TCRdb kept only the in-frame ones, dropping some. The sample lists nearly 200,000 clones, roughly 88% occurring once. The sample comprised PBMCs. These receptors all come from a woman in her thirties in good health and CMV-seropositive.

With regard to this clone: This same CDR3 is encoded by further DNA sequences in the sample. The chain's CDR3 is CSVGGSSYEQYF. CDR3 nucleotide sequence: TGCAGCGTTGGCGGGAGTAGCTACGAGCAGTACTTC. The V and J genes are TRBV29-1 and TRBJ2-7, with 7 bases fitting TRBD2. Losses at the gene ends were 4 bases for V and 3 bases for J; bases not matched to a gene: 3. Per germline, CDR1 SQVTM and CDR2 ANQGSEA. There are 12 residues in the CDR3.

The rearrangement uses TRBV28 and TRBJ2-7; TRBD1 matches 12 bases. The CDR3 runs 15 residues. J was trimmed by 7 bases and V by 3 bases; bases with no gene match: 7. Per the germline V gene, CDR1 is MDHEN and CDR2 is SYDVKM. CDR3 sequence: CASSFGDRGLWEQYF. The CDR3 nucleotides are TGTGCCAGCAGTTTTGGGGACAGGGGGCTCTGGGAGCAGTACTTC.

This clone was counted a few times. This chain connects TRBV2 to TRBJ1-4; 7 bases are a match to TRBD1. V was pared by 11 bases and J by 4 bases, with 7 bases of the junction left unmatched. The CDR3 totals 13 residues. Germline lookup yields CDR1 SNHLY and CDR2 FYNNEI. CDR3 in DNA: TGTGCCGGACGGGACAGCAATAATGAAAAACTGTTTTTT. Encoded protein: CAGRDSNNEKLFF.

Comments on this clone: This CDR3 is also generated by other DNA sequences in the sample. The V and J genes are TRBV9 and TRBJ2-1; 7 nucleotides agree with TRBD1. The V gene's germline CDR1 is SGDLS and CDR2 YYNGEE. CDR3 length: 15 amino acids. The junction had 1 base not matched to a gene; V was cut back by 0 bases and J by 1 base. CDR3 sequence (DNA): TGTGCCAGCAGCGTAGGACAGGGTTCCTACAATGAGCAGTTCTTC. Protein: CASSVGQGSYNEQFF.

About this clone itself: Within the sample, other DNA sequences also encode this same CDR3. CDR3 bases: TGCAGTGCGAGACTAGTCTACGAGCAGTACTTC. Protein: CSARLVYEQYF. The chain uses TRBV20-1 and TRBJ2-7; weak D call: TRBD2 (6 bases). V was clipped by 6 bases and J by 3 bases, with 9 bases between them. The CDR3 totals 11 residues. Germline assignment: CDR1 DFQATT and CDR2 SNEGSKA (reference sequence).

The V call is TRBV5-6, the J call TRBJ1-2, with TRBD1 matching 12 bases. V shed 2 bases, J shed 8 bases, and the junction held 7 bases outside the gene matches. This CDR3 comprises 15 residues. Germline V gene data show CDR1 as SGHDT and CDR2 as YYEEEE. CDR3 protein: CASSFRDRGPRGYTF. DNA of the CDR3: TGTGCCAGCAGCTTCCGGGACAGGGGGCCACGGGGCTACACCTTC.

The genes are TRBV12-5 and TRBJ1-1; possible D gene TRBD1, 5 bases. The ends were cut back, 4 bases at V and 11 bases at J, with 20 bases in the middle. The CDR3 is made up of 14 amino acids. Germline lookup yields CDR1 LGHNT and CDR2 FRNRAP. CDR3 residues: CASGWGGTGDRAFF. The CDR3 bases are TGTGCTAGTGGTTGGGGGGGAACGGGAGATCGGGCTTTCTTT.

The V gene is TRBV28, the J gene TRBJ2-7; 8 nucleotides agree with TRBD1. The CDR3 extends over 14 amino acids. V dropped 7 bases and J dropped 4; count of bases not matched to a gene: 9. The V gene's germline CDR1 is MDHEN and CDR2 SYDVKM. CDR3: CASTPATGVYEQYF. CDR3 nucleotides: TGTGCCAGCACCCCCGCGACAGGGGTTTACGAGCAGTACTTC.

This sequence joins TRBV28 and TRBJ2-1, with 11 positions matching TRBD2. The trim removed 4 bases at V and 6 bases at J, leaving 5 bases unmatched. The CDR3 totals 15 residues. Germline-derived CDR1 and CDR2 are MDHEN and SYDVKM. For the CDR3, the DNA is TGTGCCAGCAGTTCATGGACTAGCGGGTTCAATGAGCAGTTCTTC. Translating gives CASSSWTSGFNEQFF.

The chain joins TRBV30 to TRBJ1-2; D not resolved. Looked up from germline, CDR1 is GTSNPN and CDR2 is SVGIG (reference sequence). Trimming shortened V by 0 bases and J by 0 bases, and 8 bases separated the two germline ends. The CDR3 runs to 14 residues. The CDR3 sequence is CAWSVGGSNYGYTF. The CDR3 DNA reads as TGTGCCTGGAGTGTAGGAGGTTCTAACTATGGCTACACCTTC.

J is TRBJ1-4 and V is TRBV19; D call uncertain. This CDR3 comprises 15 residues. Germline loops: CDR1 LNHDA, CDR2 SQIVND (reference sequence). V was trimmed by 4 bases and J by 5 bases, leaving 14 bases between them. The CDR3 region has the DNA TGTGCCAGTAGTAAGCGAGAAGCGCCCAATGAAAAACTGTTTTTT. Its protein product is CASSKREAPNEKLFF. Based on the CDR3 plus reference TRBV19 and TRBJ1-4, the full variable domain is DGGITQSPKYLFRKEGQNVTLSCEQNLNHDAMYWYRQDPGQGLRLIYYSQIVNDFQKGDIAEGYSVSREKKESFPLTVTSAQKNPTAFYLCASSKREAPNEKLFFGSGTQLSVL.

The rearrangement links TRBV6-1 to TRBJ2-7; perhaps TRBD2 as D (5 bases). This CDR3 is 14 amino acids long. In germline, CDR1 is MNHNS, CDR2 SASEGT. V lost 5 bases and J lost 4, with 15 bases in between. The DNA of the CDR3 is TGTGCCAGCAGTCCTACAGTTCCGGGATACGAGCAGTACTTC. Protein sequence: CASSPTVPGYEQYF.

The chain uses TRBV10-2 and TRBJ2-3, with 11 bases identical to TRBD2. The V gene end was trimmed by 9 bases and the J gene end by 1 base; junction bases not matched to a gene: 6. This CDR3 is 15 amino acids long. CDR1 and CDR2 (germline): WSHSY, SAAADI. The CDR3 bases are TGCGCCAGTAGACTAGCGGGATCCCGCACAGATACGCAGTATTTT. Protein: CASRLAGSRTDTQYF.

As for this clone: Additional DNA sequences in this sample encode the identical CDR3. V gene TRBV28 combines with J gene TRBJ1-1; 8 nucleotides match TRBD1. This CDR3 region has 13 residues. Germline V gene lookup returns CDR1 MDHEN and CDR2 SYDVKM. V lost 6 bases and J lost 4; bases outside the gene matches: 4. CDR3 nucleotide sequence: TGTGCCAGCAGCCTCGACAGGGGCACTGAAGCTTTCTTT. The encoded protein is CASSLDRGTEAFF.

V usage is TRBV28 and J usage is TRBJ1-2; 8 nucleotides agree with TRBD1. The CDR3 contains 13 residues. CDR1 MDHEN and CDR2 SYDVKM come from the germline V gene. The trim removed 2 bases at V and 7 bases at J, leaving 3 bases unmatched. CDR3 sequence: CASSLPGGVGYTF. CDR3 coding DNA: TGTGCCAGCAGTTTACCAGGGGGCGTTGGCTACACCTTC.

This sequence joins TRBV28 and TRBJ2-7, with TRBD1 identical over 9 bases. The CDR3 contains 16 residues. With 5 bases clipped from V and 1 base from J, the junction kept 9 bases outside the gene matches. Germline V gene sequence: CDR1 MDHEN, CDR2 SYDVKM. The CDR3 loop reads CASSLTGTGTSYEQYF. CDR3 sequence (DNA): TGTGCCAGCAGTCTGACCGGGACAGGGACGTCCTACGAGCAGTACTTC.

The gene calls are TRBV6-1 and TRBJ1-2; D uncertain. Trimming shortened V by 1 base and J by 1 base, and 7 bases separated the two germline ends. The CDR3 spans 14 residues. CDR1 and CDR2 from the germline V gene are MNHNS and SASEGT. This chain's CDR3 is CASSEGGLNYGYTF. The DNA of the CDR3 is TGTGCCAGCAGTGAAGGCGGTCTTAACTATGGCTACACCTTC.

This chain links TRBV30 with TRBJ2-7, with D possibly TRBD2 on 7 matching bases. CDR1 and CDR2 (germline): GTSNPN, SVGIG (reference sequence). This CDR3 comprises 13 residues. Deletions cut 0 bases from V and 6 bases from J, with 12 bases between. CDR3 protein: CAWSVAGALEQYF. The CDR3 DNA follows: TGTGCCTGGAGTGTTGCGGGGGCACTCGAGCAGTACTTC.

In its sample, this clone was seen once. CDR3 sequence: CASSFNGLDVQPQHF. In nucleotides, the CDR3 is TGTGCCAGCAGTTTCAACGGACTAGACGTTCAGCCCCAGCATTTT. The chain uses TRBV28 and TRBJ1-5; no reliable D call. The CDR3 sequence is 15 residues long. The V gene lost 3 bases and the J gene lost 6 bases, with 15 bases spanning the gap. Germline-derived CDR1 and CDR2 are MDHEN and SYDVKM.

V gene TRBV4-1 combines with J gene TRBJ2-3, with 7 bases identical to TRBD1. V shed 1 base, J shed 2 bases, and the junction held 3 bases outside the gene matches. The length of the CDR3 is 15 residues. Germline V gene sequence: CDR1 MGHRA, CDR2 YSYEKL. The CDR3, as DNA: TGCGCCAGCAGCCAAGGACAGGGTGCCACAGATACGCAGTATTTT. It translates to CASSQGQGATDTQYF.

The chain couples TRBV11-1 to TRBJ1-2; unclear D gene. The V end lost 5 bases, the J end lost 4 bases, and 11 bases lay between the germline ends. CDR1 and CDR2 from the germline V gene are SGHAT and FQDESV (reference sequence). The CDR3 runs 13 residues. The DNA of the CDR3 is TGTGCCAGCAGCGAAGAGTACCGCTATGGCTACACCTTC. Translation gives CASSEEYRYGYTF.

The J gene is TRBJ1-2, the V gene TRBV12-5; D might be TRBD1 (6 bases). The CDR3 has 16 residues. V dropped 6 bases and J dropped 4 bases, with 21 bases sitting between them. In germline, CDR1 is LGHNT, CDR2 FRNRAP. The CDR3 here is CASGLYGGRAVYGYTF. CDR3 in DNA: TGTGCTAGTGGCCTATATGGGGGCAGGGCCGTCTATGGCTACACCTTC.

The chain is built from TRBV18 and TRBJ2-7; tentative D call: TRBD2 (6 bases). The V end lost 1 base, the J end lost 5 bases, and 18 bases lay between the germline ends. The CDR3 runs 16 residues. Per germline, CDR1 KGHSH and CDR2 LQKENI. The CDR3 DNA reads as TGTGCCAGCTCACCACAGAGCGGGTCCCAGGGAGACGAGCAGTACTTC. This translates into CASSPQSGSQGDEQYF.

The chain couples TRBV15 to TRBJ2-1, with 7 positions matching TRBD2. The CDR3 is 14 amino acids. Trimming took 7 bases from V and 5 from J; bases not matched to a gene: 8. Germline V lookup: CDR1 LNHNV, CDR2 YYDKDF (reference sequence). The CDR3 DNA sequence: TGTGCCACCATGCGGGAGAGATCCAACAATGAGCAGTTCTTC. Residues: CATMRERSNNEQFF.

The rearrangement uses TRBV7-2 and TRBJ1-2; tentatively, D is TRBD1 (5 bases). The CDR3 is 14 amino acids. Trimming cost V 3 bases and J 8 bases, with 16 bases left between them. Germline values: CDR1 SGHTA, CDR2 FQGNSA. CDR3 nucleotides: TGTGCCAGCAGCTTTAACGGACACGCCCGCGGCTACACCTTC. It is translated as CASSFNGHARGYTF.

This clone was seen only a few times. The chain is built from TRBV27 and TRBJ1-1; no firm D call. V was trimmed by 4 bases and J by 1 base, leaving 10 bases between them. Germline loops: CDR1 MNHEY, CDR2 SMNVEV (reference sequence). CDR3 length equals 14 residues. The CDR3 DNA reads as TGTGCCAGCAGTTCCTTCTATGGGAACACTGAAGCTTTCTTT. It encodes CASSSFYGNTEAFF.

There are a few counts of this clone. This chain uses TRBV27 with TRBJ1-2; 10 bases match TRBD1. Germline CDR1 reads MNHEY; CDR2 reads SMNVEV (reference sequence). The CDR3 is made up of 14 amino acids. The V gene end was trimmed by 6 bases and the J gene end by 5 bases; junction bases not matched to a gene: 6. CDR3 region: CASRMGTGVYGYTF. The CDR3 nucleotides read TGTGCCAGCAGAATGGGGACAGGGGTGTATGGCTACACCTTC.